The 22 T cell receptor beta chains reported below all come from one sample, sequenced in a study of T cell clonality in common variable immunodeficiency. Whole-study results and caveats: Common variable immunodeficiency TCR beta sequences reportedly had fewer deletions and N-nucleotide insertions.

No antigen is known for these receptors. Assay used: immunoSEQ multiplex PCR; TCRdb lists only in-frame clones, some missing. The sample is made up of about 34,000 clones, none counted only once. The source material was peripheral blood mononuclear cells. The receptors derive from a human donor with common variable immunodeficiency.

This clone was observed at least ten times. The CDR3 spells CSVDQDRADQETQYF. Incomplete CDR3 DNA: TGCAGCGTTGATCAGGACAGGGCAGACCAAGAGACC. The chain combines TRBV29-1 with TRBJ2-5; TRBD1 agrees at 8 bases. The CDR3 end lies 3 residues beyond the end of the read and is filled in from the germline J gene. Germline CDR1 reads SQVTM; CDR2 reads ANQGSEA. The CDR3 contains 15 residues. Losses at the gene ends were 3 bases for V and 0 bases for J; bases not matched to a gene: 6.

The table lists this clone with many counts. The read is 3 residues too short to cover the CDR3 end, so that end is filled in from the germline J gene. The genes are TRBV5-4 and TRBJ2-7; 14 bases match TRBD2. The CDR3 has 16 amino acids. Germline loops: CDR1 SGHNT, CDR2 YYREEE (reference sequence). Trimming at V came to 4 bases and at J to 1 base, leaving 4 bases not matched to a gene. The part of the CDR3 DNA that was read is TGTGCCAGCAGCGGGGGACTAGCGGGAGCTTCCTACGAG. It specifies CASSGGLAGASYE. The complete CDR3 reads CASSGGLAGASYEQYF.

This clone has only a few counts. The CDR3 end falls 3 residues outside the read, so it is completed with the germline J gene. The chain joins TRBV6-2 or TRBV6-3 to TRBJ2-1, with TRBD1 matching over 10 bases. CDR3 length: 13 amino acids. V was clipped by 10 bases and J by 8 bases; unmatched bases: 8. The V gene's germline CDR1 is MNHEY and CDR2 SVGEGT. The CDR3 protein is CATGRDRGYEQFF. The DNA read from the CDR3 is TGTGCCACTGGGCGGGACAGGGGCTATGAG.

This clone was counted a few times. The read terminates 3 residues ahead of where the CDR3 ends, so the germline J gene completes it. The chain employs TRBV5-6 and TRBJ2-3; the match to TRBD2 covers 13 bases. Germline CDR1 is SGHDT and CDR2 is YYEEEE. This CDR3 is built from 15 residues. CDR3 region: CASSQPTSGRATQYF. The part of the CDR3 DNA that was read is TGTGCCAGCAGCCAACCTACTAGCGGGAGGGCCACG.

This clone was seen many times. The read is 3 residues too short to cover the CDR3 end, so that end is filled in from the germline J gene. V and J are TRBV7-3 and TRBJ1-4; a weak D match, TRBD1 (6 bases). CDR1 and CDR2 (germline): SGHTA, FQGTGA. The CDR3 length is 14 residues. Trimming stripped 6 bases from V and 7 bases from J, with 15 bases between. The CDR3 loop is CASSRSRGSEKLFF. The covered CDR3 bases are TGTGCCAGCAGTCGGAGCAGGGGTAGTGAAAAA. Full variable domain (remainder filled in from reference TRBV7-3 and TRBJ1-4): GAGVSQTPSNKVTEKGKYVELRCDPISGHTALYWYRQSLGQGPEFLIYFQGTGAADDSGLPNDRFFAVRPEGSVSTLKIQRTERGDSAVYLCASSRSRGSEKLFFGSGTQLSVL.

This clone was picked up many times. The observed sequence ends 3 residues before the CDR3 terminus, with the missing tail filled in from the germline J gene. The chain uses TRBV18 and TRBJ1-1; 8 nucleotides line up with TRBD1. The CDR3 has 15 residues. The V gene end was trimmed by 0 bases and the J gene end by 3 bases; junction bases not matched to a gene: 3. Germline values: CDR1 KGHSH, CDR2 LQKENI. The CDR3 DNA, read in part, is TGTGCCAGCTCACCACCCCAGGGGGCGGACACTGAA. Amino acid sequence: CASSPPQGADTE. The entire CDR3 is CASSPPQGADTEAFF.

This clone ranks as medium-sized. The CDR3 here is CATSRDRDITQPQHF. The DNA read from the CDR3 is TGTGCCACCAGCAGAGATCGGGACATTACTCAGCCC. V usage is TRBV15 and J usage is TRBJ1-5, with a tentative D call TRBD1 (6 bases). The CDR3 end is not reached by the read, which stops 3 residues before it; the germline J gene fills it in. Germline lookup yields CDR1 LNHNV and CDR2 YYDKDF (reference sequence). V dropped 0 bases and J dropped 6 bases, with 12 bases sitting between them. The CDR3 is 15 residues long.

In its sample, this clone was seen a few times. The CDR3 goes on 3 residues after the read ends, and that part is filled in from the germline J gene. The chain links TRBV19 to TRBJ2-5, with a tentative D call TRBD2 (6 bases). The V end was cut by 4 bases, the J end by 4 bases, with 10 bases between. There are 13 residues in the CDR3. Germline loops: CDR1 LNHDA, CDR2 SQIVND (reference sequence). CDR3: CASSTTRGETQYF. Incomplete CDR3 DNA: TGTGCCAGTAGTACGACTAGAGGAGAGACC. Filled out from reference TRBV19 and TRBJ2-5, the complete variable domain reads DGGITQSPKYLFRKEGQNVTLSCEQNLNHDAMYWYRQDPGQGLRLIYYSQIVNDFQKGDIAEGYSVSREKKESFPLTVTSAQKNPTAFYLCASSTTRGETQYFGPGTRLLVL.

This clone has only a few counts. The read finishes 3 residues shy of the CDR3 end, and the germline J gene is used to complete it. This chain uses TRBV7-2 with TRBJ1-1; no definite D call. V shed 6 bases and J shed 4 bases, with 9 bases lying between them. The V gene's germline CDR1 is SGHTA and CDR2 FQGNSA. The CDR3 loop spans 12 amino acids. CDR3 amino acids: CASRLTGTEAFF. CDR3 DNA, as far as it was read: TGTGCCAGCAGATTAACCGGCACTGAA.

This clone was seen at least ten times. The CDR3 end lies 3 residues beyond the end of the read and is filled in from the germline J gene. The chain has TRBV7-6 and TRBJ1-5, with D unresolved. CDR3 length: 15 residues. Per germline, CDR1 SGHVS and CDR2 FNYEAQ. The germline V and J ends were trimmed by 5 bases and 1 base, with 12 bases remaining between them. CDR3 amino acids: CASSSLAGSNQPQHF. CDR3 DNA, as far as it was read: TGTGCCAGCAGCAGCCTAGCGGGGAGCAATCAGCCC.

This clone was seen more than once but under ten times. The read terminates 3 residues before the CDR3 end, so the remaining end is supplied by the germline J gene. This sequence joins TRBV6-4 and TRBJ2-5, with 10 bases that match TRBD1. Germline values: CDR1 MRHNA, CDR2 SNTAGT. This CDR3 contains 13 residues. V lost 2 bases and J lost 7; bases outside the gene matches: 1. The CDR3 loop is CASSDRDRGTQYF. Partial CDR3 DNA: TGTGCCAGCAGTGACCGGGACAGGGGGACC.

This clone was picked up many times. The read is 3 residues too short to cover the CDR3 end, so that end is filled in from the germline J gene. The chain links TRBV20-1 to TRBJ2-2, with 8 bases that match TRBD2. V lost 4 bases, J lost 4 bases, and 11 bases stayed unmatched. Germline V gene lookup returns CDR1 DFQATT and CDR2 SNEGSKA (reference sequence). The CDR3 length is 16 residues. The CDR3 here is CSATLAGLSGTGELFF. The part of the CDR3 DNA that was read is TGCAGTGCTACTTTAGCGGGACTATCGGGCACCGGGGAG.

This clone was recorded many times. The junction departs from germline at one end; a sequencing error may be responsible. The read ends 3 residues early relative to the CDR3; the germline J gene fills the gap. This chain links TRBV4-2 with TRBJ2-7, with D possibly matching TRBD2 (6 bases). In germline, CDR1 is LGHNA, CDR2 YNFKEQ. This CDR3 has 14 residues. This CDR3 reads CASSQDRGTYEQYF. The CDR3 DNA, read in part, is TGCGCCAGCAGCCAAGACCGGGGGACTTACGAG.

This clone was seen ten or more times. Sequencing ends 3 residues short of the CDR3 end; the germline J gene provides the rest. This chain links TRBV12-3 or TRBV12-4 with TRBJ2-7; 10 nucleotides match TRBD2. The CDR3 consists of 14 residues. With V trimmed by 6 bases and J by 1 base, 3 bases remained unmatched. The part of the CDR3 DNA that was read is TGTGCCAGCAGGGCTAGCGGGAGTTCCTACGAG. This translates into CASRASGSSYE. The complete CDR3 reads CASRASGSSYEQYF.

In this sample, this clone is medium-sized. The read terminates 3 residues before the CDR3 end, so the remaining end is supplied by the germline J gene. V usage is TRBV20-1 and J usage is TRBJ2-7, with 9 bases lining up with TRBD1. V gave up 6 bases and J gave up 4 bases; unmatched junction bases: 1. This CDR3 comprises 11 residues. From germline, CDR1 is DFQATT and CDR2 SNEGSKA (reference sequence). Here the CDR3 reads CSAGQGYEQYF. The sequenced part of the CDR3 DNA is TGCAGTGCCGGACAGGGGTACGAG.

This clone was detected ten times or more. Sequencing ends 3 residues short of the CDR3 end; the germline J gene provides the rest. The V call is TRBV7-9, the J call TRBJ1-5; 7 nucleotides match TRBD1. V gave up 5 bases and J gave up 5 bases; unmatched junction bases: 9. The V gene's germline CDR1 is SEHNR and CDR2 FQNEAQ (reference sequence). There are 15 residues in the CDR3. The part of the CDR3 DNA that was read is TGTGCCAGCAGCCCCCCAGGGACAGAGGATCAGCCC. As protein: CASSPPGTEDQP. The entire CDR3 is CASSPPGTEDQPQHF.

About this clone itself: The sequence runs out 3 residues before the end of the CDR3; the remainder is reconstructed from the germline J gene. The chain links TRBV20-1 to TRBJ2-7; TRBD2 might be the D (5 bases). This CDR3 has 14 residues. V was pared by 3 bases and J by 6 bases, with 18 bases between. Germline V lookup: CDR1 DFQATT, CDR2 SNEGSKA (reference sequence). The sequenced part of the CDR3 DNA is TGCAGTGCTAGCGTTAGCGCGGAGTTAAGCGAG. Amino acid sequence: CSASVSAELSE. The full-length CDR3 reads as CSASVSAELSEQYF.

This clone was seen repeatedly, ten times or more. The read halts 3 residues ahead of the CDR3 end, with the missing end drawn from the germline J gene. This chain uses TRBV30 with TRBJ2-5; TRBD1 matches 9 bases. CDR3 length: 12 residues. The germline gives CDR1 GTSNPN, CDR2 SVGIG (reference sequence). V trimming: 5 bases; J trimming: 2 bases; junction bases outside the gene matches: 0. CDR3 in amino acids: CAWGQGQETQYF. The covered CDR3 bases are TGTGCCTGGGGACAGGGGCAAGAGACC. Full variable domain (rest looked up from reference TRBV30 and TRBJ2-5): SQTIHQWPATLVQPVGSPLSLECTVEGTSNPNLYWYRQAAGRGLQLLFYSVGIGQISSEVPQNLSASRPQDRQFILSSKKLLLSDSGFYLCAWGQGQETQYFGPGTRLLVL.

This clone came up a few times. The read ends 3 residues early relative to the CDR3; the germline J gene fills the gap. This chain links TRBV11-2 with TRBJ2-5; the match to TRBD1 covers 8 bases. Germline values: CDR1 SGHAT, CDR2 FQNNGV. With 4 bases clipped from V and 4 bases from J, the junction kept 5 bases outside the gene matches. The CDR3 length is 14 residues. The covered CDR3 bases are TGTGCCAGCAGCTCGGACAGGGCGACAGAGACC. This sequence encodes CASSSDRATET. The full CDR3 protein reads CASSSDRATETQYF.

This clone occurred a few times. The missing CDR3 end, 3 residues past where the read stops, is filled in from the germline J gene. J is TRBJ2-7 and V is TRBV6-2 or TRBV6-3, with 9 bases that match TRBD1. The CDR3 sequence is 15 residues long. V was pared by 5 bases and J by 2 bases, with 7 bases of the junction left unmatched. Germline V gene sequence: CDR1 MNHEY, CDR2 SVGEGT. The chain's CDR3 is CASSRHWDRAYEQYF. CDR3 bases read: TGTGCCAGCAGTAGACATTGGGACAGGGCCTACGAG.

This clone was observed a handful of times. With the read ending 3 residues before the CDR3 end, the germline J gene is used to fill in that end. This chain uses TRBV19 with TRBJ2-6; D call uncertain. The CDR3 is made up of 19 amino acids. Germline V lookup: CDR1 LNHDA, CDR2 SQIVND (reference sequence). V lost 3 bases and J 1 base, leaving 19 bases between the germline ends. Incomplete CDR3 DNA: TGTGCCAGTAGTATTCCCGGGTCCCCGTCCCTATCTGGGGCCAACGTC. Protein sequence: CASSIPGSPSLSGANV. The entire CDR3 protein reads CASSIPGSPSLSGANVLTF.

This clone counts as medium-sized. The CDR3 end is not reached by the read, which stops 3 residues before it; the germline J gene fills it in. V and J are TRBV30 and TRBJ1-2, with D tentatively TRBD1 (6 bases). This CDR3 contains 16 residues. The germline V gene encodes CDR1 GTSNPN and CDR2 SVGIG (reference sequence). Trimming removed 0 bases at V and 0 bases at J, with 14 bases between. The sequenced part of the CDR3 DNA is TGTGCCTGGAGTGTACGTATCCGACAGGCTAACTATGGC. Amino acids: CAWSVRIRQANYG. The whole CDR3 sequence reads CAWSVRIRQANYGYTF.